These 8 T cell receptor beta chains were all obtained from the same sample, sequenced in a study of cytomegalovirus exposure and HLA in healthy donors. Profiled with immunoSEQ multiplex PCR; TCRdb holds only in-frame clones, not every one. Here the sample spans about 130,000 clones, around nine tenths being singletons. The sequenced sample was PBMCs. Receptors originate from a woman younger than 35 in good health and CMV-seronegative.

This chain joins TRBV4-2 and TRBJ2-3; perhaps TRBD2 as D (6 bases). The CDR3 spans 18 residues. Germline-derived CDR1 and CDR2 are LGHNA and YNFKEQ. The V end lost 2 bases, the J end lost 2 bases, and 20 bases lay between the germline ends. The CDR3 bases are TGTGCCAGCAGCCAAAGTTCGAACGAGCGGGCGGACACAGATACGCAGTATTTT. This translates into CASSQSSNERADTDTQYF.

In nucleotides, the CDR3 is TGTGCCAGCAGCCGGGGGGTATTCAACACAGATACGCAGTATTTT. It is translated as CASSRGVFNTDTQYF. The rearrangement joins TRBV6-1 to TRBJ2-3; TRBD2 matches at 7 bases. This CDR3 spans 15 amino acids. The germline V gene has CDR1 MNHNS and CDR2 SASEGT. V lost 6 bases and J lost 2; bases outside the gene matches: 8.

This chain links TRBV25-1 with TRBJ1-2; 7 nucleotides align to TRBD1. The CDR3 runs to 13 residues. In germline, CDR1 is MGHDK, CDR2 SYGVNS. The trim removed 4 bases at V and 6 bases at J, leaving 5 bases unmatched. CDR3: CASSGAGGHGYTF. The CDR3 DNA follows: TGTGCCAGCAGTGGGGCAGGGGGACATGGCTACACCTTC.

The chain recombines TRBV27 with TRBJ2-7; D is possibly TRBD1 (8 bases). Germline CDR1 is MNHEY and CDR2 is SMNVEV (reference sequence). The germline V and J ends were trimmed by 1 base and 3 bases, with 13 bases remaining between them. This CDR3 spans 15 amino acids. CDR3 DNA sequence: TGTGCCAGCAGTTTATTGGGGGGGACAGGCTACGAGCAGTACTTC. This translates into CASSLLGGTGYEQYF.

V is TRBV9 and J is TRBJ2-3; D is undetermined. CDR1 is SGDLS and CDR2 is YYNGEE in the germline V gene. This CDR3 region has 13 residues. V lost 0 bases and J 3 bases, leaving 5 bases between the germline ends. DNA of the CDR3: TGTGCCAGCAGCGTAGGGAGAACAGATACGCAGTATTTT. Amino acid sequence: CASSVGRTDTQYF.

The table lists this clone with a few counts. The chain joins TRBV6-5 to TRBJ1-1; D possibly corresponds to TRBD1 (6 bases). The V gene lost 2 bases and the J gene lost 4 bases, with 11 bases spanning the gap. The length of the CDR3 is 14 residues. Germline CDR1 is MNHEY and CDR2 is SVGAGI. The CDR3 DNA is TGTGCCAGCAGTTACGGGAAAGGGGGCACTGAAGCTTTCTTT. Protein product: CASSYGKGGTEAFF.

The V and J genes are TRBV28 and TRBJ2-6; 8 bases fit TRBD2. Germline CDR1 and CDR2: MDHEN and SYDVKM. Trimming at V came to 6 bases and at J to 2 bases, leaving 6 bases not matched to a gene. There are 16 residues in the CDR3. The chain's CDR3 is CASRRMGLAGANVLTF. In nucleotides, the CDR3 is TGTGCCAGCAGGAGGATGGGACTAGCTGGGGCCAACGTCCTGACTTTC.

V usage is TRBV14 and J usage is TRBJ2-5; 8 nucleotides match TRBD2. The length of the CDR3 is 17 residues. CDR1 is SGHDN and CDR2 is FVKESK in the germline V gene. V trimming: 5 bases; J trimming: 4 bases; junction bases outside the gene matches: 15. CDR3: CASSSLRGAGGGETQYF. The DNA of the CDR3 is TGTGCCAGCAGCTCCCTTCGGGGGGCGGGAGGCGGAGAGACCCAGTACTTC.